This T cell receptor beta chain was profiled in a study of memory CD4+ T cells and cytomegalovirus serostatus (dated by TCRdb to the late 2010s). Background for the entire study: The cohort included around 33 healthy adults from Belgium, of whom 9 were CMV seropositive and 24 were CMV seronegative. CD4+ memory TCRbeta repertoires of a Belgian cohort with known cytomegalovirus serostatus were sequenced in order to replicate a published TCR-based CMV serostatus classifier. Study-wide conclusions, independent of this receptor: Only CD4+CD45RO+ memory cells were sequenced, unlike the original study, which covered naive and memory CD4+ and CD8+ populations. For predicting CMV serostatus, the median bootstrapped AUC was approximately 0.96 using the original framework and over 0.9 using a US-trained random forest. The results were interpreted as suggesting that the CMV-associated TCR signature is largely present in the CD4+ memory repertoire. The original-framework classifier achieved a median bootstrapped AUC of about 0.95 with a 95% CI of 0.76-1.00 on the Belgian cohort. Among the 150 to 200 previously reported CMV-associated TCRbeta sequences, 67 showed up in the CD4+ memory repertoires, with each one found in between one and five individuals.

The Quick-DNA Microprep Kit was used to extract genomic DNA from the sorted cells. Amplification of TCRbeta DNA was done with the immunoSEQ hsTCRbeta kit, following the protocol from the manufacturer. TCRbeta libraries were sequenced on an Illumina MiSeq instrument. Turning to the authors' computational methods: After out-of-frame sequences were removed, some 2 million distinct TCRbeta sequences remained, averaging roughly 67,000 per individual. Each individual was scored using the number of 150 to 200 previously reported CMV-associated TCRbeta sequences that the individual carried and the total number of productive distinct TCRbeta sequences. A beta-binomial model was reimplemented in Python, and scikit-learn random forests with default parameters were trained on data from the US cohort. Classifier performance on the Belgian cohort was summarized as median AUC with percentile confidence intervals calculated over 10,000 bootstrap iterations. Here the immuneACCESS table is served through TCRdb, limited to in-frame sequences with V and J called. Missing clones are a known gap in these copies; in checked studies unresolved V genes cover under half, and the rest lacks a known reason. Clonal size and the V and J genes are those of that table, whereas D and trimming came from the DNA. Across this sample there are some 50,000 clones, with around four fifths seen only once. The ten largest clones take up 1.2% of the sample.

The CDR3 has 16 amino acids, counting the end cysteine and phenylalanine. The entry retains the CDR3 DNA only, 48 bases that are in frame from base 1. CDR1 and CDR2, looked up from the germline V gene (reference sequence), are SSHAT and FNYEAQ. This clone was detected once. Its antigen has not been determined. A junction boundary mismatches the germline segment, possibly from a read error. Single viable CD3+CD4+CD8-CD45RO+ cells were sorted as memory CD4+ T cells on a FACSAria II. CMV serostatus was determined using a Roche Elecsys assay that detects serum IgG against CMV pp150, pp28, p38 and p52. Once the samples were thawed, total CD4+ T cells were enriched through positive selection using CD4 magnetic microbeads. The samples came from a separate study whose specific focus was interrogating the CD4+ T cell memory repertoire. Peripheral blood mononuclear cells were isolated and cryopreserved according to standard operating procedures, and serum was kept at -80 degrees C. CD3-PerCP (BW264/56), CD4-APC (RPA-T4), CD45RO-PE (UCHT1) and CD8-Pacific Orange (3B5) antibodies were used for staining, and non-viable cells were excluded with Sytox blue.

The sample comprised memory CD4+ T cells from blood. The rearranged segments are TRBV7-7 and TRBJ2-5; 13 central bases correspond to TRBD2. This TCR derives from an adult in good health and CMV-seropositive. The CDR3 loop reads CASSLGLAGAQETQYF. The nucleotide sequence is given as TGTGCTAGCAGCTTAGGACTAGCGGGGGCACAAGAGACCCAGTACTTC.